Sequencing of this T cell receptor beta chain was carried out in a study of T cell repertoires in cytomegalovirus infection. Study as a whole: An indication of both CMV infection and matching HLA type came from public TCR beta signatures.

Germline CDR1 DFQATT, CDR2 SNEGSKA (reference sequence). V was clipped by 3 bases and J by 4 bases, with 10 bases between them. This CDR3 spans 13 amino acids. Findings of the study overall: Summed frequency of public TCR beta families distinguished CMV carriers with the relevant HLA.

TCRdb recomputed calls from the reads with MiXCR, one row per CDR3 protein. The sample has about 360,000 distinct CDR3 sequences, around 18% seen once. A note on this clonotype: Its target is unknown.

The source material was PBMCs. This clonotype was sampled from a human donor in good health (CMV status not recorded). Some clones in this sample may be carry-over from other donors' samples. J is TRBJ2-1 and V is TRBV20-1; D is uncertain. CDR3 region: CSASTVGYNEQFF. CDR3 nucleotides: TGCAGTGCTAGTACAGTGGGATACAATGAGCAGTTCTTC.